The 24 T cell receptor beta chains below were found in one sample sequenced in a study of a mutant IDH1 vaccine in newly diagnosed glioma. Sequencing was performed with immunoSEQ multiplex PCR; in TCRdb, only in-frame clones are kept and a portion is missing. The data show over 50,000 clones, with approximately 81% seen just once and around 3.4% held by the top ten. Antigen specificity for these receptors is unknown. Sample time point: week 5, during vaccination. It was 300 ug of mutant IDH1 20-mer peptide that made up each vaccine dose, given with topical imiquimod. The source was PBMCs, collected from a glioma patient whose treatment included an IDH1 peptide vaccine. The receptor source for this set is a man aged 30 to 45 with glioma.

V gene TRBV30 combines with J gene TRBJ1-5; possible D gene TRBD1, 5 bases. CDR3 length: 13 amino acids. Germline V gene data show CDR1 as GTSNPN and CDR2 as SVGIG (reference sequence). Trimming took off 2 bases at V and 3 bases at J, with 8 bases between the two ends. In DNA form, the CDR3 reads TGTGCCTGGAGTATGGACACCAATCAGCCCCAGCATTTT. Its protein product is CAWSMDTNQPQHF.

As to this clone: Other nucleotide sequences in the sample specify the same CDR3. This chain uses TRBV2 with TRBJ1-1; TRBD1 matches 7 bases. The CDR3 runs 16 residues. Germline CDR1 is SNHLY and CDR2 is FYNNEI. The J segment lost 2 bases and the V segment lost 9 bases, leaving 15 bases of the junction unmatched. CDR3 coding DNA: TGTGCCAGGGAGGCAGGGGGAGCTATTACTAACACTGAAGCTTTCTTT. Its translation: CAREAGGAITNTEAFF.

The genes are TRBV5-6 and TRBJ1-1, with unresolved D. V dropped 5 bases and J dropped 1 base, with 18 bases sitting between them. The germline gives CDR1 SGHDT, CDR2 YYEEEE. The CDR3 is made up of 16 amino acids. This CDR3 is CASSRILNAGNTEAFF. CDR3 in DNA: TGTGCCAGCAGTCGCATACTAAACGCAGGGAACACTGAAGCTTTCTTT.

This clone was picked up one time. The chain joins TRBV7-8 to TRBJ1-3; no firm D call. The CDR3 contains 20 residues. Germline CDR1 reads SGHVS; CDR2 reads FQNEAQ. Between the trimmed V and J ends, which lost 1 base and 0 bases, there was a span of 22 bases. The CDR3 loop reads CASSLVVGWPTDLSGNTIYF. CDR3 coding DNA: TGTGCCAGCAGCTTAGTTGTGGGTTGGCCGACCGACCTCTCTGGAAACACCATATATTTT.

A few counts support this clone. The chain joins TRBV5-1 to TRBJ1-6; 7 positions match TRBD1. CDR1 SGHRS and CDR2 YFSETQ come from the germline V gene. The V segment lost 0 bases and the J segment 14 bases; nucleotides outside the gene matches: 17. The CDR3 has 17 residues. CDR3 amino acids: CASSLGFGTEGRSALHF. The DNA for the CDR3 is TGCGCCAGCAGCTTGGGATTCGGGACAGAGGGCCGGTCGGCCCTCCACTTT.

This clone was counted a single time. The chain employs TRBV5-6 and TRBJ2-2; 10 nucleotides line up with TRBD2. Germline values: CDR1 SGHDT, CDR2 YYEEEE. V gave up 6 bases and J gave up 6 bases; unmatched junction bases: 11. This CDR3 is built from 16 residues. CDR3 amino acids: CASKNGLAGVPGELFF. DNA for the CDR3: TGTGCCAGCAAAAATGGGCTAGCGGGGGTTCCCGGGGAGCTGTTTTTT.

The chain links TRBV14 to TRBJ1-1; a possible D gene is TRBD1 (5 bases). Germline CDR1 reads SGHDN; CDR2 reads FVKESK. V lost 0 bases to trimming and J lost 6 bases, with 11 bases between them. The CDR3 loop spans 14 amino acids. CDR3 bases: TGTGCCAGCAGCCAAGATTGGGGCTTAGCTGAAGCTTTCTTT. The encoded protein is CASSQDWGLAEAFF.

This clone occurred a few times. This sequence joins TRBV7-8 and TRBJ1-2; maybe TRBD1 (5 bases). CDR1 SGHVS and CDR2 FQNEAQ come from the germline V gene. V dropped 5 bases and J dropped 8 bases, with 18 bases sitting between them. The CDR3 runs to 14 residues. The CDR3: CASSPSAGGEGYTF. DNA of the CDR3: TGTGCCAGCAGCCCCTCGGCGGGGGGTGAGGGCTACACCTTC.

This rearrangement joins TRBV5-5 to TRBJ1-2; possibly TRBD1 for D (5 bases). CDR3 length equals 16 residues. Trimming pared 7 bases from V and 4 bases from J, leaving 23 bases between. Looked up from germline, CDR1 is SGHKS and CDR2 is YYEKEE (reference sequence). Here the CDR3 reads CASPMRGRRIPYGYTF. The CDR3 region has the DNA TGTGCCAGCCCTATGAGGGGACGCCGAATTCCCTATGGCTACACCTTC.

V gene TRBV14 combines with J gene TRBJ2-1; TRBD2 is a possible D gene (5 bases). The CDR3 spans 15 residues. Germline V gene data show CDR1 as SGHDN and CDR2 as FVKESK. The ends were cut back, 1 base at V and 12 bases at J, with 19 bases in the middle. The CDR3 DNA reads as TGTGCCAGCAGCCAAGCCGGGAAGAACCGTCCTGTGCAGTTCTTC. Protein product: CASSQAGKNRPVQFF.

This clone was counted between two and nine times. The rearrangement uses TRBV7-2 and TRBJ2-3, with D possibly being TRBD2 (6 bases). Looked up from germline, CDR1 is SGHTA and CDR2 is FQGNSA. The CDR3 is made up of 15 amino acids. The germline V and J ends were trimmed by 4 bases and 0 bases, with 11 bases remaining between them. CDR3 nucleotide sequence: TGTGCCAGCAGCTCGGACTACCTTAGCACAGATACGCAGTATTTT. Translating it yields CASSSDYLSTDTQYF. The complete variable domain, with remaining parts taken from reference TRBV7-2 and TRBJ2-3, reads GAGVSQSPSNKVTEKGKDVELRCDPISGHTALYWYRQSLGQGLEFLIYFQGNSAPDKSGLPSDRFSAERTGGSVSTLTIQRTQQEDSAVYLCASSSDYLSTDTQYFGPGTRLTVL.

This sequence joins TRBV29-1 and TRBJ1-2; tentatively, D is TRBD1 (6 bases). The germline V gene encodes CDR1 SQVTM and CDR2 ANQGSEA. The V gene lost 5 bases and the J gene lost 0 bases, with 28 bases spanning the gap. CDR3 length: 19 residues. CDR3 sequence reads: CSVLVNFFAGATSNYGYTF. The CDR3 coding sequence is TGCAGCGTTTTAGTAAACTTCTTCGCAGGGGCCACTTCTAACTATGGCTACACCTTC.

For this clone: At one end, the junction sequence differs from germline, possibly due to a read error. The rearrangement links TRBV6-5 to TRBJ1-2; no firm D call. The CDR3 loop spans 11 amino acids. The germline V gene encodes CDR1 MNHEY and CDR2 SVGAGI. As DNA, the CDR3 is TGTGCCAGCAGAAAGGTGGGCTGGGCCTACTTC. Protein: CASRKVGWAYF.

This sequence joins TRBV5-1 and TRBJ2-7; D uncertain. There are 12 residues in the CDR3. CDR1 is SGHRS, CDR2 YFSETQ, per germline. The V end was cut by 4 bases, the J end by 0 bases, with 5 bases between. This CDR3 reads CASSLSSYEQYF. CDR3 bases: TGCGCCAGCAGCCTGAGCTCCTACGAGCAGTACTTC.

This CDR3 reads CASTFRDRASYEQYF. The CDR3 region has the DNA TGTGCCAGCACCTTCCGGGACCGGGCCTCCTACGAGCAGTACTTC. The chain carries TRBV5-6 and TRBJ2-7, with D possibly being TRBD1 or TRBD2 (5 bases each). Trimming took 6 bases from V and 0 from J, leaving 16 bases between them. The CDR3 extends over 15 amino acids. Germline loops: CDR1 SGHDT, CDR2 YYEEEE.

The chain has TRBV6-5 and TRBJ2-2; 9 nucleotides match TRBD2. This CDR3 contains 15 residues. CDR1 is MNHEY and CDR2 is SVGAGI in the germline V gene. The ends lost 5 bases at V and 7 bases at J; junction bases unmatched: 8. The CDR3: CASSRLAGFYGELFF. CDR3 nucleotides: TGTGCCAGCAGTCGGCTAGCGGGGTTTTACGGGGAGCTGTTTTTT.

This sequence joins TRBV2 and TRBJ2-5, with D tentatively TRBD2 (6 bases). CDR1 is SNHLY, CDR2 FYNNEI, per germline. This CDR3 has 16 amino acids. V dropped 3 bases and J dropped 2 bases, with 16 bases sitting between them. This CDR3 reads CASSDPRDFTQETQYF. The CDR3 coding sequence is TGTGCCAGCAGTGATCCGCGGGACTTTACTCAAGAGACCCAGTACTTC.

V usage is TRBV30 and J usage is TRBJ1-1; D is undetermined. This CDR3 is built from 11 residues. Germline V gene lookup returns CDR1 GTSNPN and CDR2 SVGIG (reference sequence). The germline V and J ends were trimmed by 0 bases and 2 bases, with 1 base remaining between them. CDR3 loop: CAWSVNTEAFF. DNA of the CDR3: TGTGCCTGGAGTGTAAACACTGAAGCTTTCTTT.

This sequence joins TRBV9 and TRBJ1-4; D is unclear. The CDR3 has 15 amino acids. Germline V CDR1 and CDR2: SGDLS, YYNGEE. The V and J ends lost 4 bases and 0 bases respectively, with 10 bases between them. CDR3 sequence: CASSPRQTTNEKLFF. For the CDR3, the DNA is TGTGCCAGCAGCCCGAGACAAACAACTAATGAAAAACTGTTTTTT.

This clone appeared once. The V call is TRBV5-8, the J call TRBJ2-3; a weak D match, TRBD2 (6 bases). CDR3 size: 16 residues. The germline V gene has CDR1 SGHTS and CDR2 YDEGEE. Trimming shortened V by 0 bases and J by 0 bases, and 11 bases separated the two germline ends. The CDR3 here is CASSLERGRSTDTQYF. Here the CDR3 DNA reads TGTGCCAGCAGCTTGGAACGGGGGAGGAGCACAGATACGCAGTATTTT. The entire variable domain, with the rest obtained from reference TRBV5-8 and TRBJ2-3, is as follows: EAGVTQSPTHLIKTRGQQATLRCSPISGHTSVYWYQQALGLGLQFLLWYDEGEERNRGNFPPRFSGRQFPNYSSELNVNALELEDSALYLCASSLERGRSTDTQYFGPGTRLTVL.

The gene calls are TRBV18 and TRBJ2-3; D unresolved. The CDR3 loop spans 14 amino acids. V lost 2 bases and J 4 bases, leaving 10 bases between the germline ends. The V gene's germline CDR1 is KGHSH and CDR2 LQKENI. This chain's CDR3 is CASSPFTSSDTQYF. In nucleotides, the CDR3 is TGTGCCAGCTCACCATTCACATCTTCAGATACGCAGTATTTT.

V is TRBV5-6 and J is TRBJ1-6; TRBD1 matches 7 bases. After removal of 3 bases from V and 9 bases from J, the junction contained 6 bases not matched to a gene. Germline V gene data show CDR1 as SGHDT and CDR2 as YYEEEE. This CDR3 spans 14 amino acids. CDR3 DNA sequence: TGTGCCAGCAGCTACCCCAGGGGGAGTTCACCCCTCCACTTT. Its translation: CASSYPRGSSPLHF.

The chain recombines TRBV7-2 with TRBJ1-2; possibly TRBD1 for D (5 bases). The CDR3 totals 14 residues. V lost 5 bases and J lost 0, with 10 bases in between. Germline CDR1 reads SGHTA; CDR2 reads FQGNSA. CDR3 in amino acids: CASSRQRSNYGYTF. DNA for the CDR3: TGTGCCAGCAGCCGACAGCGATCTAACTATGGCTACACCTTC.

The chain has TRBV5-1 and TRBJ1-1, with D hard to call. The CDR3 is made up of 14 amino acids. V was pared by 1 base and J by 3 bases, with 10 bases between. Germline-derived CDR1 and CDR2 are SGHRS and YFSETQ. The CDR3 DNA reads TGCGCCAGCAGCTTGTATCCGGCTGACACTGAAGCTTTCTTT. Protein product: CASSLYPADTEAFF.